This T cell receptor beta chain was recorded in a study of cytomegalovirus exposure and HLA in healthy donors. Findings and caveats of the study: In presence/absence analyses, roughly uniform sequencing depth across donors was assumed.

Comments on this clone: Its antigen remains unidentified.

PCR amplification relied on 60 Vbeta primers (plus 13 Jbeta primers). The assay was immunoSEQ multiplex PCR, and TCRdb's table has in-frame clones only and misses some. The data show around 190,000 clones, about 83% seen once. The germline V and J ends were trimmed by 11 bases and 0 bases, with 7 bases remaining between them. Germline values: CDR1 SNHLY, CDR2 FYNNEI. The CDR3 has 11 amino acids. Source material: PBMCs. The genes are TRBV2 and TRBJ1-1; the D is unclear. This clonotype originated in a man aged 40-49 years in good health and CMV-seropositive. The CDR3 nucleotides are TGTGCCGGCACGGTGAACACTGAAGCTTTCTTT. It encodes CAGTVNTEAFF.